This T cell receptor beta chain was documented in a study of blood T cells in healthy people across ages. General study results and limits: Investigators treated diversity estimates from one million T cells as underestimates. Fewer expanded clones and more diversity marked long-lived versus aged donors.

V dropped 7 bases and J dropped 4 bases, with 16 bases sitting between them. Germline loops: CDR1 SNHLY, CDR2 FYNNEI. This CDR3 contains 14 residues. Extracted total RNA amounted to at least 6 micrograms for each sample. With a J-beta primer mix and a sample-barcoded 5' primer, a second PCR ran about 7 to 12 cycles. A 12-random-nucleotide template-switch adaptor tagged each cDNA molecule. TCRdb called the 5' RACE reads again in MiXCR, with one record for every CDR3 protein. The sample has 1.5 million or so distinct CDR3 sequences, 42% seen once. This clonotype occurred a few times. What it binds is not known.

V is TRBV2 and J is TRBJ1-2, with D tentatively TRBD1 (6 bases). This sequence was found in a woman under 30 in good health. Sequencing was done on a sample of blood. CDR3 region: CASKRGGSGYGYTF. CDR3 in DNA: TGTGCCAGCAAAAGGGGGGGTTCCGGCTATGGCTACACCTTC.